A few counts support the clone carrying this TCR beta chain. Its specificity is unknown. The data belong to a study of response to subunit inactivated influenza vaccine. Findings of the study overall: The authors put forward the suggestion that each seasonal influenza vaccination may bring in only a limited number of new T cells.

TCRdb analysed the RT-PCR reads with MiXCR anew, one entry per CDR3 protein. Of more than 400,000 distinct CDR3 sequences listed, 10% to 11% are singletons. The source of this sequence is a man aged 50-59 years who received an inactivated influenza vaccine. The sample in question was PBMCs from blood, obtained 35 to 45 days after vaccination.

The CDR3 sequence: CASRAGLALPGTQYF. The CDR3 DNA follows: TGTGCCAGCAGAGCAGGGCTAGCCCTTCCAGGGACCCAGTACTTC. The genes are TRBV7-2 and TRBJ2-5; perhaps D is TRBD1 or TRBD2 (5 bases each). CDR3 length: 15 amino acids. V shed 6 bases and J shed 7 bases, with 21 bases lying between them. CDR1 and CDR2 from the germline V gene are SGHTA and FQGNSA.